The 15 T cell receptor beta chains listed next were all sequenced from one sample in a study of shared clonotypes between healthy human individuals. Measured with immunoSEQ multiplex PCR; TCRdb has only the in-frame clones, and not every one. The sample holds millions of clones, approximately 94% seen once. The sequenced sample was naive CD4+ T cells sorted from blood. Subset: CD45RA+ positively selected. These receptors came from a man in his late teens or twenties in good health.

The chain is built from TRBV29-1 and TRBJ2-3, with D unresolved. The CDR3 runs to 12 residues. In germline, CDR1 is SQVTM, CDR2 ANQGSEA. Between the trimmed V and J ends, which lost 2 bases and 4 bases, there was a span of 7 bases. CDR3 protein: CSVESSADTQYF. CDR3 nucleotide sequence: TGCAGCGTTGAATCCTCGGCAGATACGCAGTATTTT.

The chain employs TRBV5-1 and TRBJ1-2, with D possibly TRBD1 on 6 matching bases. V lost 4 bases and J 6 bases, leaving 16 bases between the germline ends. Per the germline V gene, CDR1 is SGHRS and CDR2 is YFSETQ. The CDR3 is 14 amino acids. The CDR3 reads CASSMLQGGDGYTF. CDR3 in DNA: TGCGCCAGCAGCATGCTACAGGGAGGCGATGGCTACACCTTC.

The chain combines TRBV5-4 with TRBJ2-3, with TRBD1 matching 7 bases. Germline trimming cut 2 bases from V and 3 bases from J; bases unmatched to any gene: 3. Germline CDR1 is SGHNT and CDR2 is YYREEE (reference sequence). The CDR3 is 14 residues long. CDR3 loop: CASSLGGKTDTQYF. DNA of the CDR3: TGTGCCAGCAGCTTAGGGGGCAAAACAGATACGCAGTATTTT.

The J gene is TRBJ1-2, the V gene TRBV5-1, with 9 positions matching TRBD1. Germline loops: CDR1 SGHRS, CDR2 YFSETQ. Trimming took 1 base from V and 4 from J; bases not matched to a gene: 20. The CDR3 runs to 20 residues. Here the CDR3 DNA reads TGCGCCAGCAGCTTGCGGTACCACACAGGGGGCCTCTCCCCTCTCTATGGCTACACCTTC. Amino acid sequence: CASSLRYHTGGLSPLYGYTF.

J is TRBJ2-5 and V is TRBV2; TRBD2 aligns across 12 bases. The V segment lost 7 bases and the J segment 2 bases; nucleotides outside the gene matches: 5. CDR1 is SNHLY, CDR2 FYNNEI, per germline. CDR3 length equals 15 residues. The CDR3: CASNRGLAGQETQYF. CDR3 DNA sequence: TGTGCCAGCAACCGGGGACTAGCGGGTCAAGAGACCCAGTACTTC.

The chain is built from TRBV21-1 and TRBJ1-3; TRBD1 is the table's D call, not checked against the DNA. TRBV21-1 corresponds to a pseudogene. The CDR3 is 17 residues long. The CDR3 reads CASNSHSGQDSGNTIYF. The CDR3 region has the DNA TGTGCCAGCAACTCACATTCGGGACAAGACTCTGGAAACACCATATATTTT.

V is TRBV5-1 and J is TRBJ2-6; D unclear. The CDR3 has 14 amino acids. The V gene lost 1 base and the J gene lost 4 bases, with 6 bases spanning the gap. The germline CDR1 and CDR2 sequences are SGHRS and YFSETQ. The CDR3 sequence: CASSLKDGANVLTF. The CDR3 bases are TGCGCCAGCAGCTTGAAGGACGGGGCCAACGTCCTGACTTTC.

With respect to this clone: Other DNA sequences of this sample code for an identical CDR3. The V call is TRBV18, the J call TRBJ1-1, with 8 nucleotides matching TRBD1. The CDR3 length is 14 residues. V lost 1 base to trimming and J lost 5 bases; unmatched junction nucleotides: 3. Looked up from germline, CDR1 is KGHSH and CDR2 is LQKENI. CDR3 sequence: CASSPLTGGTEAFF. Here the CDR3 DNA reads TGTGCCAGCTCACCACTTACAGGGGGGACTGAAGCTTTCTTT.

The chain is built from TRBV7-8 and TRBJ2-2, with D perhaps TRBD2 (5 bases). Germline V CDR1 and CDR2: SGHVS, FQNEAQ. With 5 bases removed from V and 8 bases from J, the gap between germline ends came to 18 bases. The CDR3 has 15 amino acids. CDR3 bases: TGTGCCAGCAGCGGCAGAGGACTTGGAGGAGGGGAGCTGTTTTTT. Translated: CASSGRGLGGGELFF.

The V and J genes are TRBV18 and TRBJ2-7; D might be TRBD1 (6 bases). The germline gives CDR1 KGHSH, CDR2 LQKENI. The CDR3 is made up of 13 amino acids. Trimming took off 3 bases at V and 5 bases at J, with 11 bases between the two ends. The CDR3, as DNA: TGTGCCAGCTCACCCCAGGGGAGCCACGAGCAGTACTTC. Translating gives CASSPQGSHEQYF.

V is TRBV7-2 and J is TRBJ1-1; 8 bases are a match to TRBD1. Germline CDR1 reads SGHTA; CDR2 reads FQGNSA. This CDR3 is 16 amino acids long. The J segment lost 2 bases and the V segment lost 1 base, leaving 6 bases of the junction unmatched. This CDR3 reads CASSLGGQVINTEAFF. In nucleotides, the CDR3 is TGTGCCAGCAGCTTAGGGGGACAGGTGATTAACACTGAAGCTTTCTTT.

The chain links TRBV11-2 to TRBJ2-2, with unresolved D. Germline CDR1 SGHAT, CDR2 FQNNGV. V lost 1 base and J 6 bases, leaving 12 bases between the germline ends. The CDR3 extends over 15 amino acids. The CDR3 loop is CASSLVMLRSGELFF. CDR3 nucleotide sequence: TGTGCCAGCAGCTTAGTCATGCTTCGGTCCGGGGAGCTGTTTTTT.

This clone is a singleton in its sample. The rearrangement uses TRBV6-5 and TRBJ1-2; TRBD1 aligns across 8 bases. Germline-derived CDR1 and CDR2 are MNHEY and SVGAGI. Losses at the gene ends were 6 bases for V and 6 bases for J; bases not matched to a gene: 12. This CDR3 is built from 15 residues. In nucleotides, the CDR3 is TGTGCCAGCAGATTTCCGGACAGGGAAGAAAATGGCTACACCTTC. Residues: CASRFPDREENGYTF.

The chain employs TRBV19 and TRBJ1-5, with D possibly matching TRBD1 (6 bases). Germline CDR1 is LNHDA and CDR2 is SQIVND (reference sequence). This CDR3 region has 17 residues. The V end was cut by 4 bases, the J end by 0 bases, with 16 bases between. Here the CDR3 DNA reads TGTGCCAGTAGTAGACTACCGGACAGATATAGCAATCAGCCCCAGCATTTT. It specifies CASSRLPDRYSNQPQHF.

The J gene is TRBJ2-7, the V gene TRBV5-7, with D maybe TRBD1 (6 bases). TRBV5-7 counts as an open reading frame of uncertain function. The CDR3 length is 13 residues. Trimming cost V 2 bases and J 2 bases, with 8 bases left between them. CDR3 amino acids: CASSFQGTYEQYF. CDR3 nucleotides: TGTGCCAGCAGCTTCCAGGGGACCTACGAGCAGTACTTC.